This T cell receptor (beta chain) was identified during a study of cytomegalovirus exposure and HLA in healthy donors. PCR primers comprised 60 Vbeta and 13 Jbeta primers. The method was immunoSEQ multiplex PCR; TCRdb's version includes in-frame clones alone and lacks a portion of them. This repertoire shows about 170,000 clones, around 84% found once; its top ten account for about 2.5%. Findings of the study overall: There were some V segments, including TRBV6-2 and TRBV6-3, excluded as indistinguishable. What a later analysis showed was that several of the most significant clusters appeared linked to common viral pathogens.

Unmatched junction bases numbered 7, after V lost 2 bases and J lost 6 bases. Germline CDR1 KGHSH, CDR2 LQKENI. The CDR3 extends over 14 amino acids. Of note for this clone: Its antigen is not known.

The receptor's source is a man in his thirties or forties in good health and CMV-seropositive. The sequencing sample was made of PBMCs. V is TRBV18 and J is TRBJ2-7; 7 bases fit TRBD1. CDR3 sequence (DNA): TGTGCCAGCTCACCAAGAACAGGGGACAGCGAGCAGTACGTC. Its translation: CASSPRTGDSEQYV.